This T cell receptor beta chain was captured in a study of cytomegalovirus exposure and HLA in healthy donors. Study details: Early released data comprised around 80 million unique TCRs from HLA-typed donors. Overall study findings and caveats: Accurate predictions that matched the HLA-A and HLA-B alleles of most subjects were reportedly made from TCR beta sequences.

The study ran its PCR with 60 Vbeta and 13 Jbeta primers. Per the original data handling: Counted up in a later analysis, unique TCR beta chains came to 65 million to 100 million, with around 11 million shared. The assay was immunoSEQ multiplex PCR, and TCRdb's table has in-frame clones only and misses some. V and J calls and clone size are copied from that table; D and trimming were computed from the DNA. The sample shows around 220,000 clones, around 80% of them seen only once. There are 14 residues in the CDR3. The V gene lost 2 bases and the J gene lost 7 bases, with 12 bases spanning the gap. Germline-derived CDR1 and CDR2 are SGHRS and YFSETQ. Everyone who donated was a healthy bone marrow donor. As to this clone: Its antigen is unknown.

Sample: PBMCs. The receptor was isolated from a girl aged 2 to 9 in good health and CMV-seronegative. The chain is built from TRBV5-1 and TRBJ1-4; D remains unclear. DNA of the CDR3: TGCGCCAGCAGCTTCCTCGGGTTCGGTGAAAAACTGTTTTTT. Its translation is CASSFLGFGEKLFF.